This T cell receptor (beta chain) is drawn from a study of cytomegalovirus exposure and HLA in healthy donors. Study-level points and caveats: Three chains tied to CMV proved CMV antigen-specific in vitro. There were 150 to 200 TCR beta chains listed as cytomegalovirus-associated.

This clone was observed once. As yet, its antigen is unknown. Primers included in the PCR were 60 Vbeta and 13 Jbeta primers. Sequenced by immunoSEQ multiplex PCR; TCRdb stores in-frame clones only, minus some. The table lists some 60,000 clones, about 80% of them singletons, with about 1.5% in the top ten. The TCR originated in a man between 40 and 49 years old in good health and CMV-seronegative. The sequencing sample was made of PBMCs.

DNA for the CDR3: TGTGCCAGCAGCTTGGGCAGGGGTTTTGGATCACCCCTCCACTTT. Protein: CASSLGRGFGSPLHF. The genes are TRBV5-6 and TRBJ1-6, with D perhaps TRBD1 (6 bases). Trimming shortened V by 0 bases and J by 10 bases, and 14 bases separated the two germline ends. The CDR3 consists of 15 residues. Germline V lookup: CDR1 SGHDT, CDR2 YYEEEE.